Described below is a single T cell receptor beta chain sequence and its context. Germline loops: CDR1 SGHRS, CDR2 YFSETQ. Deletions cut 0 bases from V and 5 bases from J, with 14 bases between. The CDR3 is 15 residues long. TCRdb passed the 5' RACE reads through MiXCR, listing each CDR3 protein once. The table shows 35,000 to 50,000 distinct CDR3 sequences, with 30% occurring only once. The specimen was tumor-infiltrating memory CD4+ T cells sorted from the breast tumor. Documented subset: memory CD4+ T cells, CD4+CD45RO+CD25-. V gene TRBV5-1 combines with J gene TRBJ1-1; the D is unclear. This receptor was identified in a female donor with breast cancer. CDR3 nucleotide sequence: TGCGCCAGCAGCTTGGTTCCGGGGAGAAGGACTGAAGCTTTCTTT. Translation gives CASSLVPGRRTEAFF.